This T cell receptor (beta chain) was sequenced for a study of shared clonotypes between healthy human individuals. As defined, naive CD8 cells were CD45RO-negative and positively selected for CCR7, with terminally differentiated effector memory CD45RA+ cells excluded. The authors ran the assay at deep level. The data were produced by immunoSEQ multiplex PCR, yet TCRdb's version contains in-frame clones alone and is incomplete. The repertoire holds under 2,000,000 clones, with about 95% as singletons. Study results and limitations: Sampling used blood alone; tissue repertoires probably differ. Donors were few, which limited the genetic and exposure-history diversity represented. Generally, naive subsets came out with larger estimated richness than memory subsets.

This CDR3 is built from 15 residues. The V gene lost 7 bases and the J gene lost 1 base, with 13 bases spanning the gap. Germline lookup yields CDR1 MNHEY and CDR2 SMNVEV (reference sequence). Of note for this clone: Its antigen is as yet unknown.

Sequences were obtained from naive CD8+ T cells sorted from blood. The V and J genes are TRBV27 and TRBJ2-2; D is undetermined. This clonotype was obtained from a man in his late teens or twenties in good health. Here the CDR3 reads CASTLGTQNTGELFF. The CDR3, as DNA: TGTGCCAGCACCCTGGGAACTCAGAACACCGGGGAGCTGTTTTTT.